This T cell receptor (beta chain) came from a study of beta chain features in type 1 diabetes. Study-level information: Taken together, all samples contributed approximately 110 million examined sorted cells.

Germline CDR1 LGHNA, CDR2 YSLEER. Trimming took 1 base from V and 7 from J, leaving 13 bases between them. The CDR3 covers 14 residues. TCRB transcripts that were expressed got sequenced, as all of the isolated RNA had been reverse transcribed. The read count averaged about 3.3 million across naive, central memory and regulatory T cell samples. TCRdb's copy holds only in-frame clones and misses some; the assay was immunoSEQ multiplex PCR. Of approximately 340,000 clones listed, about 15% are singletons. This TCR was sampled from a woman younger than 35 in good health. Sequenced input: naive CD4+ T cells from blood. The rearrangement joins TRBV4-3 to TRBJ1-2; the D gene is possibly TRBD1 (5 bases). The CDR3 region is CASSQAGGVVGYTF. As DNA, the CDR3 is TGCGCCAGCAGCCAAGCCGGAGGGGTGGTTGGCTACACCTTC.